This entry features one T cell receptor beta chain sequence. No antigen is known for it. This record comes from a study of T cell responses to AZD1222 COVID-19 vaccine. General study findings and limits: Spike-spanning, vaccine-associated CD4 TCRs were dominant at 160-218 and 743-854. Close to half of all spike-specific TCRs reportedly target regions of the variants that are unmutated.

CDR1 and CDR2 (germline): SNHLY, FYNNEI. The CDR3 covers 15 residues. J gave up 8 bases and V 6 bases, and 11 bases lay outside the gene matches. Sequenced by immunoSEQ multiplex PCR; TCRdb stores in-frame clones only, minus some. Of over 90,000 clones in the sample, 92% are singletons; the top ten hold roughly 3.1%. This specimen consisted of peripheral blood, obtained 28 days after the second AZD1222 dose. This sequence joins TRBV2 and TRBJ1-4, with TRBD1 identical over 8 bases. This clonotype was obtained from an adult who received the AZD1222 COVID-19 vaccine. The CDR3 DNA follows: TGTGCCAGCAGGGTTCGACAGGGGAAGAGAGAAAAACTGTTTTTT. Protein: CASRVRQGKREKLFF.